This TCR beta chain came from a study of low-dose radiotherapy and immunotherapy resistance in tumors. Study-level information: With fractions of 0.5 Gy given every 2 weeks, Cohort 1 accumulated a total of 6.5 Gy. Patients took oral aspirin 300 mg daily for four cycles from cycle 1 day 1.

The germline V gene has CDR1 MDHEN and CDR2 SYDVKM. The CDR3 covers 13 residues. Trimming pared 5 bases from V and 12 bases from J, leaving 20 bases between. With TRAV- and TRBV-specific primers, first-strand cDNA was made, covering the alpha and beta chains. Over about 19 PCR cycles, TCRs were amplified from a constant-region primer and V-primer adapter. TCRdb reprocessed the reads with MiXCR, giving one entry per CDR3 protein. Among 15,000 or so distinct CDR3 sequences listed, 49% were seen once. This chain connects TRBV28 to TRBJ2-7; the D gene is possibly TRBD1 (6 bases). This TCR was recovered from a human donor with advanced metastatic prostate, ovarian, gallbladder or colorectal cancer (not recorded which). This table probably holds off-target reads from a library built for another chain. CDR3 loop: CASSGPGTFWLYF. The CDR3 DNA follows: TGTGCCAGCAGTGGACCCGGGACATTCTGGCTGTACTTC.